The 7 T cell receptor beta chains below all came from one sample that was sequenced in a study of cytomegalovirus exposure and HLA in healthy donors. PCR primers comprised 60 Vbeta and 13 Jbeta primers. Sequencing was performed with immunoSEQ multiplex PCR; in TCRdb, only in-frame clones are kept and a portion is missing. The table lists approximately 220,000 clones, roughly 83% of them singletons. The sequenced sample consisted of PBMCs. Every receptor here comes from a boy aged 2 to 9 in good health and CMV-seronegative.

The chain recombines TRBV5-1 with TRBJ1-4; weak D call: TRBD1 (5 bases). The germline gives CDR1 SGHRS, CDR2 YFSETQ. The CDR3 totals 14 residues. V dropped 0 bases and J dropped 8 bases, with 11 bases sitting between them. The CDR3 DNA reads TGCGCCAGCAGCTTGGGACAGCGGGACGAAAAACTGTTTTTT. The encoded protein is CASSLGQRDEKLFF.

This clone was counted a few times. The CDR3 DNA is TGTGCCAGCAGAGATGCCCCGGGGGAAAAACTGTTTTTT. This gives the protein CASRDAPGEKLFF. V usage is TRBV6-1 and J usage is TRBJ1-4; D not resolved. Trimming removed 6 bases from V and 8 bases from J, with 13 bases in between. CDR3 length: 13 amino acids. The germline V gene has CDR1 MNHNS and CDR2 SASEGT.

The genes are TRBV6-1 and TRBJ2-2; the match to TRBD2 covers 8 bases. Trimming took 0 bases from V and 1 from J; bases not matched to a gene: 4. Per germline, CDR1 MNHNS and CDR2 SASEGT. This CDR3 is built from 17 residues. The DNA for the CDR3 is TGTGCCAGCAGTGAAGCGCGGGGGGTTGGGAACACCGGGGAGCTGTTTTTT. It yields the protein CASSEARGVGNTGELFF.

The chain employs TRBV9 and TRBJ2-3; the D gene is possibly TRBD1 (6 bases). There are 17 residues in the CDR3. Trimming pared 1 base from V and 0 bases from J, leaving 15 bases between. Germline values: CDR1 SGDLS, CDR2 YYNGEE. The CDR3, as DNA: TGTGCCAGCAGCGTATTCCCAGGGGCGCATAGCACAGATACGCAGTATTTT. Its protein is CASSVFPGAHSTDTQYF.

J is TRBJ1-1 and V is TRBV15, with D perhaps matching TRBD1 (6 bases). The V and J ends lost 4 bases and 6 bases respectively, with 15 bases between them. Germline assignment: CDR1 LNHNV and CDR2 YYDKDF (reference sequence). This CDR3 has 14 residues. The CDR3 DNA reads TGTGCCACCAGCACAGGGGTCCTCGGCCCTGAAGCTTTCTTT. It specifies CATSTGVLGPEAFF.

This clone has just a few counts. The rearrangement uses TRBV19 and TRBJ1-1, with D hard to call. Germline V CDR1 and CDR2: LNHDA, SQIVND (reference sequence). The CDR3 contains 13 residues. The germline V and J ends were trimmed by 6 bases and 0 bases, with 8 bases remaining between them. The CDR3 DNA reads as TGTGCCAGTAGCCTCACTGTGAACACTGAAGCTTTCTTT. This gives the protein CASSLTVNTEAFF.

This rearrangement joins TRBV9 to TRBJ2-5; 13 nucleotides agree with TRBD2. Looked up from germline, CDR1 is SGDLS and CDR2 is YYNGEE. The CDR3 length is 15 residues. The V and J ends lost 3 bases and 5 bases, in that order; junction bases with no gene match: 4. CDR3 sequence (DNA): TGTGCCAGCAGCGCGACTAGCGGGAGGTCGGAGACCCAGTACTTC. The encoded protein is CASSATSGRSETQYF.